The 30 T cell receptor beta chains below come from one sample, sequenced in a study of blood T cell repertoires in COVID-19. TCRdb's table, derived via immunoSEQ multiplex PCR, lists solely in-frame clones and lacks some. The repertoire has fewer than 200,000 clones, roughly four fifths of them found once; the top ten carry 7.6%. What was sequenced was peripheral blood. These receptors were collected from a woman aged 65 to 85 with COVID-19, enrolled during active disease.

V and J are TRBV28 and TRBJ2-7, with TRBD2 matching 8 bases. Germline V CDR1 and CDR2: MDHEN, SYDVKM. Trimming cost V 7 bases and J 2 bases; bases outside gene matches: 4. The CDR3 extends over 13 amino acids. The CDR3: CASTSGLAYEQYF. Written as DNA, the CDR3 is TGTGCCAGCACCTCGGGACTAGCCTACGAGCAGTACTTC.

The chain combines TRBV30 with TRBJ1-1, with D perhaps TRBD1 (6 bases). CDR3 length: 12 amino acids. The V end lost 3 bases, the J end lost 11 bases, and 16 bases lay between the germline ends. Per germline, CDR1 GTSNPN and CDR2 SVGIG (reference sequence). Written as DNA, the CDR3 is TGTGCCTGGAGGGTCACAGGGTGGGGGGCTTTCTTT. Residues: CAWRVTGWGAFF.

V and J are TRBV7-2 and TRBJ1-5, with D possibly matching TRBD1 (6 bases). Germline V gene data show CDR1 as SGHTA and CDR2 as FQGNSA. V was cut by 5 bases and J by 2 bases, with 13 bases left in between. CDR3 length: 15 residues. This CDR3 reads CASSGTAGGNQPQHF. The CDR3 bases are TGTGCCAGCAGCGGTACGGCAGGGGGCAATCAGCCCCAGCATTTT. Full variable domain (missing parts from reference TRBV7-2 and TRBJ1-5): GAGVSQSPSNKVTEKGKDVELRCDPISGHTALYWYRQSLGQGLEFLIYFQGNSAPDKSGLPSDRFSAERTGGSVSTLTIQRTQQEDSAVYLCASSGTAGGNQPQHFGDGTRLSIL.

The rearrangement links TRBV5-8 to TRBJ1-1; weak D call: TRBD1 (5 bases). The CDR3 runs to 15 residues. The V end lost 4 bases, the J end lost 5 bases, and 18 bases lay between the germline ends. Germline loops: CDR1 SGHTS, CDR2 YDEGEE. The CDR3 nucleotides are TGTGCCAGCAGCCCCTTGCTTGCAGGGCGAACTGAAGCTTTCTTT. Residues: CASSPLLAGRTEAFF.

The chain links TRBV18 to TRBJ2-1, with 8 bases lining up with TRBD1. V dropped 2 bases and J dropped 4; count of bases not matched to a gene: 7. Looked up from germline, CDR1 is KGHSH and CDR2 is LQKENI. The length of the CDR3 is 16 residues. The CDR3 spells CASSPFRTGSYNEQFF. CDR3 nucleotides: TGTGCCAGCTCACCATTCAGGACAGGGAGTTACAATGAGCAGTTCTTC.

This chain links TRBV27 with TRBJ1-2; 8 bases match TRBD1. This CDR3 contains 15 residues. J gave up 7 bases and V 1 base, and 8 bases lay outside the gene matches. Per the germline V gene, CDR1 is MNHEY and CDR2 is SMNVEV (reference sequence). This CDR3 is CASSLYQGAPGGYTF. In DNA, the CDR3 is TGTGCCAGCAGTTTATACCAGGGGGCGCCCGGTGGCTACACCTTC.

This rearrangement joins TRBV10-3 to TRBJ2-1, with 12 bases matching TRBD2. This CDR3 comprises 15 residues. Trimming cost V 4 bases and J 7 bases; bases outside gene matches: 5. Germline V gives CDR1 ENHRY, CDR2 SYGVKD. DNA of the CDR3: TGTGCCATCAGTGGACTAGCGGGAGTTCAAAATGAGCAGTTCTTC. Its protein is CAISGLAGVQNEQFF.

This chain links TRBV25-1 with TRBJ2-7; 11 nucleotides match TRBD1. Germline CDR1 MGHDK, CDR2 SYGVNS. This CDR3 is 15 amino acids long. V lost 4 bases and J lost 7; bases outside the gene matches: 9. CDR3 DNA sequence: TGTGCCAGCAGTGCCCGGGACAGGGGGTTAGGGGAGCAGTACTTC. This sequence encodes CASSARDRGLGEQYF.

V and J are TRBV28 and TRBJ2-2; D ambiguous. The CDR3 has 12 amino acids. The germline CDR1 and CDR2 sequences are MDHEN and SYDVKM. The V end was cut by 3 bases, the J end by 3 bases, with 2 bases between. The CDR3 coding sequence is TGTGCCAGCAGTTTCGACACCGGGGAGCTGTTTTTT. Amino acids: CASSFDTGELFF.

The V and J genes are TRBV5-1 and TRBJ2-3; 10 nucleotides match TRBD1. Germline V gene lookup returns CDR1 SGHRS and CDR2 YFSETQ. Trimming cost V 3 bases and J 1 base; bases outside gene matches: 2. This CDR3 is built from 15 residues. The CDR3 sequence is CASSSGTGGTDTQYF. The CDR3 coding sequence is TGCGCCAGCAGCTCCGGGACAGGGGGCACAGATACGCAGTATTTT. Combining the CDR3 with reference TRBV5-1 and TRBJ2-3 gives the whole variable domain KAGVTQTPRYLIKTRGQQVTLSCSPISGHRSVSWYQQTPGQGLQFLFEYFSETQRNKGNFPGRFSGRQFSNSRSEMNVSTLELGDSALYLCASSSGTGGTDTQYFGPGTRLTVL.

The chain couples TRBV7-3 to TRBJ1-1, with 7 nucleotides matching TRBD1. V lost 4 bases to trimming and J lost 5 bases; unmatched junction nucleotides: 7. The germline CDR1 and CDR2 sequences are SGHTA and FQGTGA. This CDR3 has 14 amino acids. The CDR3 here is CASSSTTGKTEAFF. The CDR3 region has the DNA TGTGCCAGCAGCTCAACGACAGGGAAGACTGAAGCTTTCTTT. The full variable domain, completed using reference TRBV7-3 and TRBJ1-1, is GAGVSQTPSNKVTEKGKYVELRCDPISGHTALYWYRQSLGQGPEFLIYFQGTGAADDSGLPNDRFFAVRPEGSVSTLKIQRTERGDSAVYLCASSSTTGKTEAFFGQGTRLTVV.

J is TRBJ1-5 and V is TRBV5-1; D gene ambiguous. V lost 0 bases to trimming and J lost 0 bases, with 10 bases between them. This CDR3 has 16 amino acids. Germline lookup yields CDR1 SGHRS and CDR2 YFSETQ. The CDR3 sequence: CASSLAGSYSNQPQHF. CDR3 DNA: TGCGCCAGCAGCTTGGCAGGATCTTATAGCAATCAGCCCCAGCATTTT.

The V gene is TRBV7-2, the J gene TRBJ2-2; 8 bases align to TRBD1. The CDR3 contains 16 residues. CDR1 is SGHTA and CDR2 is FQGNSA in the germline V gene. Trimming removed 5 bases from V and 6 bases from J; junction bases left unmatched: 11. Here the CDR3 DNA reads TGTGCCAGCAGCCCCGGACAGGGCCATGGGGCCGGGGAGCTGTTTTTT. Amino acid sequence: CASSPGQGHGAGELFF.

The V call is TRBV11-2, the J call TRBJ2-7, with 9 bases that match TRBD2. Per germline, CDR1 SGHAT and CDR2 FQNNGV. V lost 5 bases and J lost 2; bases outside the gene matches: 4. The CDR3 is 14 residues long. The CDR3 reads CASSLGLAAYEQYF. In nucleotides, the CDR3 is TGTGCCAGCAGCCTGGGACTAGCTGCCTACGAGCAGTACTTC.

V is TRBV18 and J is TRBJ2-5; perhaps TRBD1 as D (5 bases). The CDR3 extends over 13 amino acids. Trimming removed 5 bases from V and 5 bases from J, with 12 bases in between. Germline CDR1 reads KGHSH; CDR2 reads LQKENI. The DNA for the CDR3 is TGTGCCAGCTCATCGCAGGGCCGGGAGACCCAGTACTTC. Its protein product is CASSSQGRETQYF.

The chain combines TRBV5-6 with TRBJ1-6, with TRBD1 matching over 8 bases. Germline V gene data show CDR1 as SGHDT and CDR2 as YYEEEE. This CDR3 has 15 amino acids. V dropped 4 bases and J dropped 6; count of bases not matched to a gene: 6. The CDR3 here is CASSLGTGINSPLHF. CDR3 in DNA: TGTGCCAGCAGCCTAGGGACAGGAATTAATTCACCCCTCCACTTT.

The chain uses TRBV21-1 and TRBJ2-1; TRBD2 was called by the table and not checked on the DNA. TRBV21-1 is an annotated pseudogene. This CDR3 spans 19 amino acids. CDR3 in amino acids: CASSKGGLGLAGGYNEQFF. The CDR3, as DNA: TGTGCCAGCAGCAAAGGTGGGTTGGGGCTAGCGGGAGGATACAATGAGCAGTTCTTC.

This chain connects TRBV7-9 to TRBJ1-1, with 7 nucleotides matching TRBD1. The CDR3 spans 17 residues. Germline V lookup: CDR1 SEHNR, CDR2 FQNEAQ (reference sequence). The V segment lost 5 bases and the J segment 1 base; nucleotides outside the gene matches: 13. This CDR3 reads CASSPDRVRRGNTEAFF. The CDR3 DNA sequence: TGTGCCAGCAGCCCTGACAGGGTTCGAAGGGGGAACACTGAAGCTTTCTTT.

The chain combines TRBV10-3 with TRBJ2-5; weak D call: TRBD1 (5 bases). V was clipped by 3 bases and J by 2 bases, with 7 bases between them. CDR3 length: 13 residues. The germline V gene encodes CDR1 ENHRY and CDR2 SYGVKD. The CDR3, as DNA: TGTGCCATCAGTGATTCAGGGCAAGAGACCCAGTACTTC. Translating it yields CAISDSGQETQYF.

The chain is built from TRBV7-9 and TRBJ1-6; 9 bases are shared with TRBD1. The CDR3 has 16 residues. The ends lost 0 bases at V and 9 bases at J; junction bases unmatched: 6. CDR1 and CDR2 (germline): SEHNR, FQNEAQ (reference sequence). The CDR3 loop is CASSLAIGQGTSPLHF. The CDR3 DNA is TGTGCCAGCAGCTTAGCCATAGGACAGGGGACTTCACCCCTCCACTTT. The whole variable domain, remainder taken from reference TRBV7-9 and TRBJ1-6, is DTGVSQNPRHKITKRGQNVTFRCDPISEHNRLYWYRQTLGQGPEFLTYFQNEAQLEKSRLLSDRFSAERPKGSFSTLEIQRTEQGDSAMYLCASSLAIGQGTSPLHFGNGTRLTVT.

The J gene is TRBJ1-2, the V gene TRBV28; 7 bases match TRBD1. Germline V CDR1 and CDR2: MDHEN, SYDVKM. The CDR3 runs 14 residues. With 10 bases clipped from V and 7 bases from J, the junction kept 15 bases outside the gene matches. This CDR3 is CATDRVLTFRGYTF. DNA for the CDR3: TGTGCCACCGACAGGGTTTTGACTTTTCGTGGCTACACCTTC.

The chain is built from TRBV11-2 and TRBJ2-3, with TRBD2 identical over 7 bases. The CDR3 is made up of 14 amino acids. Germline loops: CDR1 SGHAT, CDR2 FQNNGV. The J segment lost 6 bases and the V segment lost 2 bases, leaving 5 bases of the junction unmatched. The CDR3 protein is CASSLREGRDTQYF. The CDR3 DNA reads as TGTGCCAGCAGCTTAAGGGAGGGCCGGGATACGCAGTATTTT.

The chain joins TRBV7-9 to TRBJ2-2, with D perhaps matching TRBD1 (7 bases). CDR3 size: 17 residues. The ends were cut back, 4 bases at V and 2 bases at J, with 17 bases in the middle. The germline V gene encodes CDR1 SEHNR and CDR2 FQNEAQ (reference sequence). The CDR3 protein is CASSYFGRGANTGELFF. CDR3 in DNA: TGTGCCAGCAGCTACTTTGGCAGGGGGGCTAACACCGGGGAGCTGTTTTTT.

This rearrangement joins TRBV19 to TRBJ2-3; TRBD1 agrees at 9 bases. CDR3 length: 16 residues. Germline CDR1 reads LNHDA; CDR2 reads SQIVND (reference sequence). Trimming took 5 bases from V and 3 from J; bases not matched to a gene: 9. Written as DNA, the CDR3 is TGTGCCAGTAGTTCCCATTTACAGGGGGCGACAGATACGCAGTATTTT. This sequence encodes CASSSHLQGATDTQYF.

This clone was detected only a few times. This chain connects TRBV24-1 to TRBJ2-3; D might be TRBD1 (6 bases). V lost 3 bases to trimming and J lost 0 bases, with 9 bases between them. Germline V gene data show CDR1 as KGHDR and CDR2 as SFDVKD. The CDR3 is 15 amino acids. The CDR3 DNA is TGTGCCACCAGTGATCGGACAGCTAGCACAGATACGCAGTATTTT. Its protein is CATSDRTASTDTQYF.

The chain recombines TRBV7-3 with TRBJ2-6, with D perhaps matching TRBD1 (5 bases). This CDR3 region has 17 residues. Trimming took off 10 bases at V and 4 bases at J, with 23 bases between the two ends. The germline CDR1 and CDR2 sequences are SGHTA and FQGTGA. CDR3: CATPREQTVSGANVLTF. In nucleotides, the CDR3 is TGTGCCACCCCCAGGGAACAAACAGTGAGCGGGGCCAACGTCCTGACTTTC.

The chain links TRBV18 to TRBJ2-3; TRBD1 aligns across 8 bases. Germline loops: CDR1 KGHSH, CDR2 LQKENI. This CDR3 region has 14 residues. With V trimmed by 5 bases and J by 2 bases, 3 bases remained unmatched. The CDR3 reads CASSVTGDTDTQYF. The DNA for the CDR3 is TGTGCCAGCTCAGTGACAGGGGACACAGATACGCAGTATTTT.

V is TRBV6-4 and J is TRBJ2-7; TRBD2 matches at 11 bases. Germline-derived CDR1 and CDR2 are MRHNA and SNTAGT. After removal of 3 bases from V and 7 bases from J, the junction contained 8 bases not matched to a gene. The CDR3 extends over 15 amino acids. Here the CDR3 reads CASSETLAGGREQYF. DNA of the CDR3: TGTGCCAGCAGTGAAACCCTAGCGGGAGGACGTGAGCAGTACTTC.

The chain recombines TRBV6-4 with TRBJ2-5; D call uncertain. Trimming pared 9 bases from V and 2 bases from J, leaving 7 bases between. The CDR3 contains 11 residues. Germline CDR1 MRHNA, CDR2 SNTAGT. This CDR3 reads CARTVQETQYF. Here the CDR3 DNA reads TGTGCCAGGACTGTTCAAGAGACCCAGTACTTC.

V gene TRBV7-9 combines with J gene TRBJ1-2; weak D call: TRBD1 (6 bases). The V and J ends lost 0 bases and 3 bases respectively, with 17 bases between them. The CDR3 covers 17 residues. Germline V lookup: CDR1 SEHNR, CDR2 FQNEAQ (reference sequence). The CDR3 loop reads CASSLAYSAGDYYGYTF. CDR3 bases: TGTGCCAGCAGCTTAGCGTATTCGGCAGGGGATTACTATGGCTACACCTTC.